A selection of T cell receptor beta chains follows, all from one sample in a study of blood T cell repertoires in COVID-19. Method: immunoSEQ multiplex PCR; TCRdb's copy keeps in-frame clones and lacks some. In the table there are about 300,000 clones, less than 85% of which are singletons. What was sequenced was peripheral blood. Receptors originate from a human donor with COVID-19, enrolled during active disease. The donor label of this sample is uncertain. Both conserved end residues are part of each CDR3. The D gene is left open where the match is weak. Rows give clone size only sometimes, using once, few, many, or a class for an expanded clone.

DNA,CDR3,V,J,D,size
TGTGCCAGCGCACCATCAGGCAGGAACACTGAAGCTTTCTTT,CASAPSGRNTEAFF,TRBV18,TRBJ1-1,NA,NA
TGCGCCAGCAGCCCTCAGGGGGCGGAAGAGACCCAGTACTTC,CASSPQGAEETQYF,TRBV5-1,TRBJ2-5,TRBD1,NA
TGTGCCAGCAGCCGCTTTGGCGGGAGTCGGGACACCGGGGAGCTGTTTTTT,CASSRFGGSRDTGELFF,TRBV5-4,TRBJ2-2,TRBD2,NA
TGTGCCAGCAGCCAACCAGTAGGGACTAGCGGTTCCGGGGAGCTGTTTTTT,CASSQPVGTSGSGELFF,TRBV4-2,TRBJ2-2,TRBD2,NA
TGTGCCAGCAGCTTAGCCCCCGCAGGGGCAGCAGAGCAGTACTTC,CASSLAPAGAAEQYF,TRBV7-6,TRBJ2-7,NA,NA
TGTGCCAGCAGTTTAAGGGTTAGGGGAAGCTGGTGGGCTTTCTTT,CASSLRVRGSWWAFF,TRBV28,TRBJ1-1,NA,NA
TGTGCCAGCAGCCAATTTGAGGACAGCCTTAATCCGAAAGTTAACTGGGACACTGAAGCTTTCTTT,CASSQFEDSLNPKVNWDTEAFF,TRBV3-1/TRBV3-2,TRBJ1-1,NA,NA
TGCGCCAGCAGCCGGGCACATAGCACAGATACGCAGTATTTT,CASSRAHSTDTQYF,TRBV4-3,TRBJ2-3,NA,NA
TGTGCCAGCTCACCAAGGGGGGGGAACACTGAAGCTTTCTTT,CASSPRGGNTEAFF,TRBV18,TRBJ1-1,NA,NA
TGTGCCACCACTTACGGGGGGGGCCGGCGGGAGGGCGAGCAGTTCTTC,CATTYGGGRREGEQFF,TRBV15,TRBJ2-1,TRBD2,NA
TGCGCCAGCAGCTCGGGCTTCGGTGGCGGGGTCTACAATGAGCAGTTCTTC,CASSSGFGGGVYNEQFF,TRBV5-1,TRBJ2-1,NA,once
TGCGCCAGCAGCCAAGATCAGCTAGCCTACGAGCAGTACTTC,CASSQDQLAYEQYF,TRBV4-1,TRBJ2-7,NA,few
TGTGCCAGCAGCTTAGCCCTTGATACGGGGGGCTGGTACAATGAGCAGTTCTTC,CASSLALDTGGWYNEQFF,TRBV7-9,TRBJ2-1,NA,NA
TGTGCCAGCACGGTCCCAGGGGGTGGCACTGAAGCTTTCTTT,CASTVPGGGTEAFF,TRBV6-5,TRBJ1-1,TRBD1,few
TGTGCCAGCTCCTTTCGACAGGGAGTTGAAGCTTTCTTT,CASSFRQGVEAFF,TRBV6-5,TRBJ1-1,TRBD1,NA
TGTGCCAGCAGCGCCGGAGATTACGAGCAGTACTTC,CASSAGDYEQYF,TRBV7-9,TRBJ2-7,NA,NA
TGTGCCAGCAGGACGGGACAGACCGTTAACTATGGCTACACCTTC,CASRTGQTVNYGYTF,TRBV6-5,TRBJ1-2,TRBD1,NA